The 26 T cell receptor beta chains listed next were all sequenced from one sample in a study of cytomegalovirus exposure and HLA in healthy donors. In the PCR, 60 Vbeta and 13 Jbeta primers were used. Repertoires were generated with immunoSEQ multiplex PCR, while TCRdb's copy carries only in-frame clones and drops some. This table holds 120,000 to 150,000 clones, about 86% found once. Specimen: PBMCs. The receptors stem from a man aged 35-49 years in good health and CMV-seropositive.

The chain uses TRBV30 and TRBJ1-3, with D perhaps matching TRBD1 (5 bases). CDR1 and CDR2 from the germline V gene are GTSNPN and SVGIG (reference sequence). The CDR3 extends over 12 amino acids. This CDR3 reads CAGQVRGNTIYF. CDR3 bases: TGTGCTGGACAAGTCCGAGGAAACACCATATATTTT.

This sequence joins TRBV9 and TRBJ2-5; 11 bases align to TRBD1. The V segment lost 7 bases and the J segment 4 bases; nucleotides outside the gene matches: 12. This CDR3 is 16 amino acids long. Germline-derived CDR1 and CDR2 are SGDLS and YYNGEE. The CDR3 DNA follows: TGTGCCAGCCAACGCGGGGGACAGGGGGTTTTAGAGACCCAGTACTTC. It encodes CASQRGGQGVLETQYF.

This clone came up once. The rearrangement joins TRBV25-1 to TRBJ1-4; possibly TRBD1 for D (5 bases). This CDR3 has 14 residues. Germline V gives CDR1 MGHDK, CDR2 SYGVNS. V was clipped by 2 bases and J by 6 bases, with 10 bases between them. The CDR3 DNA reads TGTGCCAGCAGTGAAGGGCAGGGCCATGAAAAACTGTTTTTT. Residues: CASSEGQGHEKLFF. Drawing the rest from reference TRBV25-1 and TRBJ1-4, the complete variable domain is EADIYQTPRYLVIGTGKKITLECSQTMGHDKMYWYQQDPGMELHLIHYSYGVNSTEKGDLSSESTVSRIRTEHFPLTLESARPSHTSQYLCASSEGQGHEKLFFGSGTQLSVL.

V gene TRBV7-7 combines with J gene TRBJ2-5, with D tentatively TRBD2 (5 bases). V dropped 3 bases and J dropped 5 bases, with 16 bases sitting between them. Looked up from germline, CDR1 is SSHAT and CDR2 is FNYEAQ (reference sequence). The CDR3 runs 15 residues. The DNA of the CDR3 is TGTGCCAGCAGCTTTCAATCGGACTGGCGGGAGACCCAGTACTTC. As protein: CASSFQSDWRETQYF.

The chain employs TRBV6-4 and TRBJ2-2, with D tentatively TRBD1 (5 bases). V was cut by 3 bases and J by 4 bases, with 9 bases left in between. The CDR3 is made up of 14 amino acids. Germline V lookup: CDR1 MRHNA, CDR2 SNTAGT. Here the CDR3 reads CASSEGRSTGELFF. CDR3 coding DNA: TGTGCCAGCAGTGAGGGGCGGAGCACCGGGGAGCTGTTTTTT.

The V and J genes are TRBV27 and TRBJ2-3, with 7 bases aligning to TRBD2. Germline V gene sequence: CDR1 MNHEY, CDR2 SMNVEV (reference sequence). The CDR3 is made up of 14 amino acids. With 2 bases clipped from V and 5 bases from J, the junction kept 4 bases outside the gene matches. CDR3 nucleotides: TGTGCCAGCAGTTTAGTTCTAGCGGAAGATACGCAGTATTTT. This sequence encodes CASSLVLAEDTQYF.

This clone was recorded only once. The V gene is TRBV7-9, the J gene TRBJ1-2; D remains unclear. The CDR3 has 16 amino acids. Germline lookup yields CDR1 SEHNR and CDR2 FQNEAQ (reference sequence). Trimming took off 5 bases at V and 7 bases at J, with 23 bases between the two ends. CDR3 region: CASSPRGTLGVGGYTF. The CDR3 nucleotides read TGTGCCAGCAGCCCCCGGGGAACACTCGGGGTAGGTGGCTACACCTTC.

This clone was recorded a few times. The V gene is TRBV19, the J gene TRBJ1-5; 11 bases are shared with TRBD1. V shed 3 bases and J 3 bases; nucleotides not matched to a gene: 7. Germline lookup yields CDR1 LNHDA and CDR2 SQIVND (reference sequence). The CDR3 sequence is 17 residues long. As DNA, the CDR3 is TGTGCCAGTAGTATCTCCGGACAGGGGGCTTACAATCAGCCCCAGCATTTT. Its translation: CASSISGQGAYNQPQHF.

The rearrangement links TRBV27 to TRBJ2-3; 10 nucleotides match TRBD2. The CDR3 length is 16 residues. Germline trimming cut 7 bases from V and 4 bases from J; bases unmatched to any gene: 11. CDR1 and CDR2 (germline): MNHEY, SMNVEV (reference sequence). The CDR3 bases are TGTGCCAGCATTTCTTCAGCGGGGGGGCAATCAGATACGCAGTATTTT. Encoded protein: CASISSAGGQSDTQYF.

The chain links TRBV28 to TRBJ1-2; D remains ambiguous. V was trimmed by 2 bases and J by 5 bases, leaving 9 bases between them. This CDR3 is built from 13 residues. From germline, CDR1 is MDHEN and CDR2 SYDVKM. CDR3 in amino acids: CASSLGQHYGYTF. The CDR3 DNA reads TGTGCCAGCAGTTTAGGGCAGCATTATGGCTACACCTTC.

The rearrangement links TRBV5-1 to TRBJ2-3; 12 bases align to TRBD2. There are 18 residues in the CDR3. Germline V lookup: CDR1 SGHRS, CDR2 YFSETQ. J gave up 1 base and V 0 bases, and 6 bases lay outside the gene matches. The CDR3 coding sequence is TGCGCCAGCAGCTTGGGGACTAGCGGGATACGAGGCACAGATACGCAGTATTTT. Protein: CASSLGTSGIRGTDTQYF.

CDR3 region: CAWKGSGRTEAFF. The CDR3 nucleotides read TGTGCCTGGAAGGGCAGCGGTCGAACTGAAGCTTTCTTT. The chain links TRBV30 to TRBJ1-1; D is ambiguous. V lost 4 bases and J lost 5, with 14 bases in between. Germline V gene data show CDR1 as GTSNPN and CDR2 as SVGIG (reference sequence). CDR3 size: 13 residues.

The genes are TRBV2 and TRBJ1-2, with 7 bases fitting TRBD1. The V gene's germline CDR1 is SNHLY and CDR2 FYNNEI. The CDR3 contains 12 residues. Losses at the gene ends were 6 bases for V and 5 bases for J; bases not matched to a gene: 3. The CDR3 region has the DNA TGTGCCAGCAGGAAGGGGGCTTATGGCTACACCTTC. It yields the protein CASRKGAYGYTF.

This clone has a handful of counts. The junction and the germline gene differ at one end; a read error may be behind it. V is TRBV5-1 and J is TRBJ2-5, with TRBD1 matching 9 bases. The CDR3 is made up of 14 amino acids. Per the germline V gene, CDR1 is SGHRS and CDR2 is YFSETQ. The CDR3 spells CASSLGTGQGTQYF. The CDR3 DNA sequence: TGCGCCAGCAGCTTAGGGACAGGGCAAGGGACCCAGTACTTC.

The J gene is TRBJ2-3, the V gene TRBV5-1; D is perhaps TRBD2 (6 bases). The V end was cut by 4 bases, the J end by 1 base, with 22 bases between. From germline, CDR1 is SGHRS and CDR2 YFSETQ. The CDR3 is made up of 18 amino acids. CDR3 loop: CASSGTSQGTGGTDTQYF. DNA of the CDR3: TGCGCCAGCAGCGGAACCAGTCAGGGTACGGGAGGCACAGATACGCAGTATTTT.

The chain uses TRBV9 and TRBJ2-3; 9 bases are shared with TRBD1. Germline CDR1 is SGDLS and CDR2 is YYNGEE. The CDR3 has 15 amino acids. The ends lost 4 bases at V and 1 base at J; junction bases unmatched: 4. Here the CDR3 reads CASSPWDRGTDTQYF. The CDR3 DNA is TGTGCCAGCAGCCCTTGGGACAGGGGCACAGATACGCAGTATTTT.

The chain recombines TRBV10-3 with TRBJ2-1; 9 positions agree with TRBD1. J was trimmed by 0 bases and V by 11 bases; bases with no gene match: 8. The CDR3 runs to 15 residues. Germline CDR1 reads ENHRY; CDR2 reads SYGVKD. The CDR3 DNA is TGTGCCGTCGCACAGGGGGCCAACTCCTACAATGAGCAGTTCTTC. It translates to CAVAQGANSYNEQFF.

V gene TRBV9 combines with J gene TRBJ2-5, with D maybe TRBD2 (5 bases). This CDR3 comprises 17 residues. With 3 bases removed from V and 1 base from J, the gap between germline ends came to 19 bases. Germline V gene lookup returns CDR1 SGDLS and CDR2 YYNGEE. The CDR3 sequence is CASSARGAAVFQETQYF. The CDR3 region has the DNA TGTGCCAGCAGCGCCCGAGGAGCGGCCGTCTTCCAAGAGACCCAGTACTTC.

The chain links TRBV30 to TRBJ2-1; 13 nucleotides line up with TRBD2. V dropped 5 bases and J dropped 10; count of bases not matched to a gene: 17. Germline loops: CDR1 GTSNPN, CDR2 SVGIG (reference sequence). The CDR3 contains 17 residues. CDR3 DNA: TGTGCCTGGTACGGACTAGCGGGAGCCCGATATTACCGGGAGCAGTTCTTC. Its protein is CAWYGLAGARYYREQFF.

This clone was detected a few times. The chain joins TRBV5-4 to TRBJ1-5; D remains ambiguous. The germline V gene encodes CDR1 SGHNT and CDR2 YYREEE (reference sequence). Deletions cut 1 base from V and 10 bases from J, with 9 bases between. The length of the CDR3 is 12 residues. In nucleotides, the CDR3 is TGTGCCAGCAGCTTGAAAGGCGGTCCCCAGCATTTT. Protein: CASSLKGGPQHF.

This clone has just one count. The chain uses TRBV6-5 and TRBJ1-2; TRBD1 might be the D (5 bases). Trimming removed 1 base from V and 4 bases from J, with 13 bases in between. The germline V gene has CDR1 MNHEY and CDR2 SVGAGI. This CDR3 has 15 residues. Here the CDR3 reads CASSYYGGSPYGYTF. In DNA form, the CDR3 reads TGTGCCAGCAGTTACTATGGGGGGTCTCCCTATGGCTACACCTTC.

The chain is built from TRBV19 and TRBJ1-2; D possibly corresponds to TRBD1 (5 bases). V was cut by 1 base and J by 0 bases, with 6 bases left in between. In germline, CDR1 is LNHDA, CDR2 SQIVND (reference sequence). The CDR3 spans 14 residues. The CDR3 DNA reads TGTGCCAGTAGTATAGGGACAACTAACTATGGCTACACCTTC. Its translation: CASSIGTTNYGYTF. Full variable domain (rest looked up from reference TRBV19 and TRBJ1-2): DGGITQSPKYLFRKEGQNVTLSCEQNLNHDAMYWYRQDPGQGLRLIYYSQIVNDFQKGDIAEGYSVSREKKESFPLTVTSAQKNPTAFYLCASSIGTTNYGYTFGSGTRLTVV.

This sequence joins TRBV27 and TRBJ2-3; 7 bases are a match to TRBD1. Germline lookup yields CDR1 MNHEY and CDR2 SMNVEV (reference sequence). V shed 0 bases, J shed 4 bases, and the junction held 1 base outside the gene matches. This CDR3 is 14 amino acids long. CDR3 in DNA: TGTGCCAGCAGTTTATCCACAGGGGCAGATACGCAGTATTTT. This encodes CASSLSTGADTQYF.

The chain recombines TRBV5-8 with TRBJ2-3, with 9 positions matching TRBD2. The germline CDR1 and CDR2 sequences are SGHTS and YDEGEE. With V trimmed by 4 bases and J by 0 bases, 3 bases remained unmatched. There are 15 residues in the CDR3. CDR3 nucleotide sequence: TGTGCCAGCAGCATCCTAGCGGGAAGCACAGATACGCAGTATTTT. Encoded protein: CASSILAGSTDTQYF.

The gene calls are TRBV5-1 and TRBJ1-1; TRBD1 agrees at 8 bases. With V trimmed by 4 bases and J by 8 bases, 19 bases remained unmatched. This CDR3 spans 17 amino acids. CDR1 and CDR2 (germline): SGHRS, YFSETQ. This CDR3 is CASSSQGAVSIFTEAFF. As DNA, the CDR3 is TGCGCCAGCAGCAGCCAGGGGGCCGTATCGATTTTTACGGAAGCTTTCTTT.

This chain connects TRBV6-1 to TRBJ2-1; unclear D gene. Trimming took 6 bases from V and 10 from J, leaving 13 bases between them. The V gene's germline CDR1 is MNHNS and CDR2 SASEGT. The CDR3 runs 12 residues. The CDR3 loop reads CASSDLDREQFF. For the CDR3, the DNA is TGTGCCAGCAGCGACCTAGATCGAGAGCAGTTCTTC.